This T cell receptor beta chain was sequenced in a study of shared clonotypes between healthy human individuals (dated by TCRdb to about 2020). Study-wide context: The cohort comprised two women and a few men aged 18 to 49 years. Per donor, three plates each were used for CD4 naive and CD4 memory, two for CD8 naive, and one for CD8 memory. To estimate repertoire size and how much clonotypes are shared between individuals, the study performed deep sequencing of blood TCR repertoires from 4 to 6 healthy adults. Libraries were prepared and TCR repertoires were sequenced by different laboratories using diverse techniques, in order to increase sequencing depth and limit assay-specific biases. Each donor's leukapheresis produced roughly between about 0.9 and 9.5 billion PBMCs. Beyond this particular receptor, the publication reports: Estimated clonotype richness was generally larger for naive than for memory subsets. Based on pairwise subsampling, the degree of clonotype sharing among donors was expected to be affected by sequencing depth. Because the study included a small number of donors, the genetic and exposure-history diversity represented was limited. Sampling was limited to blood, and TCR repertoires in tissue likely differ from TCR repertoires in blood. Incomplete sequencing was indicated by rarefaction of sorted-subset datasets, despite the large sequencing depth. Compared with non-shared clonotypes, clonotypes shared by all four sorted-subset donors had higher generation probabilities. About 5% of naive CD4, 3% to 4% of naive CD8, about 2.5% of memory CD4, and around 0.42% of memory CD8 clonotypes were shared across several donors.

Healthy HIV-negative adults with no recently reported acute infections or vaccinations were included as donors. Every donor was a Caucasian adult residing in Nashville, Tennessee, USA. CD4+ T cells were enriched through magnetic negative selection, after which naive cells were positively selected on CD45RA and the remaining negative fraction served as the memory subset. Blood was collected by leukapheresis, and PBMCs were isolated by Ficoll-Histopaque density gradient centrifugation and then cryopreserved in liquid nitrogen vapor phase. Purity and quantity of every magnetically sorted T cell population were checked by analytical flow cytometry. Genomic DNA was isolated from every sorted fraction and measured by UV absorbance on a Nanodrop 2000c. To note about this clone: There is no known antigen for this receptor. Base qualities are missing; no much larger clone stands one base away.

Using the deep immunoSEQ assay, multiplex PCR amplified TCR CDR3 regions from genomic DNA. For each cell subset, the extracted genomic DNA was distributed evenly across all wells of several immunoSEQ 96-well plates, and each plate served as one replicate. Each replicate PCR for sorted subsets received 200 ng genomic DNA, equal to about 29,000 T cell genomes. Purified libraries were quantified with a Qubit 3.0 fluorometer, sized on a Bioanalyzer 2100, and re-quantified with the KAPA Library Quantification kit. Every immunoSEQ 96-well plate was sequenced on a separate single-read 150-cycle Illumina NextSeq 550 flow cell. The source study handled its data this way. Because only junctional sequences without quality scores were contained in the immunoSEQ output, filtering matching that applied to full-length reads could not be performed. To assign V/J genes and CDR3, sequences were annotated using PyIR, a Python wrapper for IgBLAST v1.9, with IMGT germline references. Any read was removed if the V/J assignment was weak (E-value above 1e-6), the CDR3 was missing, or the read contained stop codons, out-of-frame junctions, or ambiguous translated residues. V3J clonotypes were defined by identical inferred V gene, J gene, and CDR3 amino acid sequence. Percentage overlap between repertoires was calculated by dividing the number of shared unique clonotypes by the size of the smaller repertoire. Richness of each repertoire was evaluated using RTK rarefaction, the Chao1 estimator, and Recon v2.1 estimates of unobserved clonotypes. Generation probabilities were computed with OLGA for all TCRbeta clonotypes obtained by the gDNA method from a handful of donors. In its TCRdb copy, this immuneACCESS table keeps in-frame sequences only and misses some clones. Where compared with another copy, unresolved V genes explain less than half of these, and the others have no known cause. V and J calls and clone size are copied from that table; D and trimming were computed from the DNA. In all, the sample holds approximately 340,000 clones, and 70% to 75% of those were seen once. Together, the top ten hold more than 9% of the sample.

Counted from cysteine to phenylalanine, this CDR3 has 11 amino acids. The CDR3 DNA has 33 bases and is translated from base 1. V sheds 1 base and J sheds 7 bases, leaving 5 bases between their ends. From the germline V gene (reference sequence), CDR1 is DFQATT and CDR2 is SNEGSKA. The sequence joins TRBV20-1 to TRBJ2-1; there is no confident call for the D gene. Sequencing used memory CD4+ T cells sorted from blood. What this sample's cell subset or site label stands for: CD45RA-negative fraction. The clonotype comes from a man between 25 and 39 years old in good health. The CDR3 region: CSARVINEQFF. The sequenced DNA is TGCAGTGCTAGAGTTATAAATGAGCAGTTCTTC.